The sequence of this T cell receptor beta chain was determined in a study of cytomegalovirus exposure and HLA in healthy donors. The sample holds one count of this clone. Its antigen is not known. This PCR relied on a set of 60 Vbeta primers and 13 Jbeta primers. How the authors handled the data: There were around 80 million unique TCR beta chains by a later count, and approximately 10 million of them were shared. The protocol was immunoSEQ multiplex PCR, while the TCRdb copy is restricted to in-frame clones and leaves out a portion. For V, J and clone size, that table is used; D and trimming come from the DNA. This repertoire shows fewer than 200,000 clones, roughly 73% found once; its top ten account for less than 5%. Study-level points and caveats: DRB1 had the most TCR associations and HLA-C the fewest, a later analysis found, with rates varying by HLA locus. In an earlier analysis, about 90% or about 30%: the productive usage of most TCR beta V segments.

This CDR3 spans 13 amino acids. Germline V lookup: CDR1 MDHEN, CDR2 SYDVKM. Trimming cost V 5 bases and J 2 bases, with 9 bases left between them. The V call is TRBV28, the J call TRBJ1-2; D ambiguous. Sequencing input: PBMCs. The TCR originated in a male donor in good health and CMV-seronegative. DNA for the CDR3: TGTGCCAGCAGTCGGACTTCGAACTATGGCTACACCTTC. Protein: CASSRTSNYGYTF.